Here is one TCR beta chain with its context. The entry originates in a study of blood T cell repertoires in COVID-19. The trim removed 5 bases at V and 4 bases at J, leaving 10 bases unmatched. The germline CDR1 and CDR2 sequences are MNHEY and SVGEGT. The CDR3 covers 15 residues. Per the authors' pipeline: Nucleated cell counts were estimated from reference gene primer amplification. The table came from immunoSEQ multiplex PCR; TCRdb's copy has only in-frame clones and leaves some out. That table supplies the V and J calls and clone size; D and trimming were determined from the DNA. The sample includes roughly 220,000 clones, about 81% of them seen just once.

Specimen: peripheral blood. The receptor was derived from a woman older than 75 with COVID-19, enrolled during active disease. V and J are TRBV6-2 or TRBV6-3 and TRBJ1-1; TRBD1 agrees at 7 bases. CDR3 residues: CASSPQLQGSTEAFF. The CDR3 DNA follows: TGTGCCAGCAGTCCCCAATTACAGGGGAGCACTGAAGCTTTCTTT.